This T cell receptor (beta chain) stems from a study of molecular identifiers for immune sequencing clone quantification. Overall study findings and caveats: The share of molecules held by clones above 20 RNA copies was over 98% in effector cells and under 1% in naive cells. Barcode-sharing identical TCR molecules could underestimate highly expanded clone sizes.

The CDR3 extends over 12 amino acids. The V gene's germline CDR1 is SQVTM and CDR2 ANQGSEA. V was trimmed by 6 bases and J by 8 bases, leaving 16 bases between them. TCRdb independently ran MiXCR on the PCR reads; one entry per CDR3 protein. Altogether 550,000 to 750,000 distinct CDR3 sequences are present, about 20% being singletons, with the ten largest covering around 0.9%. Each library that profiled naive CD8 cells came from approximately 20,000 to 1,000,000 sorted cells with 10%, 30% or 50% RNA. To note about this clonotype: Its target is not known.

The chain joins TRBV29-1 to TRBJ1-2, with a tentative D call TRBD1 (6 bases). The TCR comes from a human donor in good health. Some libraries in this study had Jurkat cell RNA spiked in. Sequencing was carried out using naive CD8+ T cells from blood, with Jurkat cell RNA spiked in. As to subset: FACS-sorted CD8+CD4-CCR7+CD45RA+ naive T cells. This chain's CDR3 is CSVQQGLVGYTF. The CDR3 DNA follows: TGCAGCGTCCAACAGGGATTGGTAGGCTACACCTTC.